The sequence of this TCR beta chain was determined in a study of blood T cell repertoires in COVID-19. On the study more broadly: From T cells, B-cell-depleted T cells, or PBMCs came the material, which was cDNA or gDNA.

In the original analysis: Cell counts per sample came from amplifying reference gene primers. The data were produced by immunoSEQ multiplex PCR, yet TCRdb's version contains in-frame clones alone and is incomplete. V and J calls and clone size are copied from that table; D and trimming were computed from the DNA. This sample has around 140,000 clones, with approximately 90% found just once. The receptor comes from a young man with COVID-19, enrolled during active disease. Sequencing was performed on peripheral blood.

Written as DNA, the CDR3 is TGTGCCAGCAGCCAAGATGATCCTCGGACTAGTTGGGAAGAGACCCAGTACTTC. Translating it yields CASSQDDPRTSWEETQYF. The V call is TRBV3-1 (or the pseudogene TRBV3-2), the J call TRBJ2-5, with 7 bases fitting TRBD2. With 0 bases clipped from V and 3 bases from J, the junction kept 13 bases outside the gene matches. Germline assignment: CDR1 LGHDT and CDR2 YNNKEL (reference sequence). The CDR3 totals 18 residues.